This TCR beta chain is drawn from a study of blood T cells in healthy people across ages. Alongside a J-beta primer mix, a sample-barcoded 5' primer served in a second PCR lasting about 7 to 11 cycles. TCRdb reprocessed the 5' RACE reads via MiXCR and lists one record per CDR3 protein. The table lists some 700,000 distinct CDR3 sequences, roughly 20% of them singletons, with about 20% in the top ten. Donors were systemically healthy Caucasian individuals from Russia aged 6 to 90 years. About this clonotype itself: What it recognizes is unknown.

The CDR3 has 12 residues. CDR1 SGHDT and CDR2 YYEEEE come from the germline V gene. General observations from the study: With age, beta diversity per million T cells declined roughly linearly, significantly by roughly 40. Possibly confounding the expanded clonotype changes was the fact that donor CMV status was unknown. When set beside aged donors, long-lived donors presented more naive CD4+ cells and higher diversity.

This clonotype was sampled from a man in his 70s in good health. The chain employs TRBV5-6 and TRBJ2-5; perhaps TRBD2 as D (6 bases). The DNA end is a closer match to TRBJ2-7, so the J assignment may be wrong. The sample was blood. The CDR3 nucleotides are TGTGCCAGCAGCGAGGGAGGACTCGAGCAGTACTTC. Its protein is CASSEGGLEQYF.